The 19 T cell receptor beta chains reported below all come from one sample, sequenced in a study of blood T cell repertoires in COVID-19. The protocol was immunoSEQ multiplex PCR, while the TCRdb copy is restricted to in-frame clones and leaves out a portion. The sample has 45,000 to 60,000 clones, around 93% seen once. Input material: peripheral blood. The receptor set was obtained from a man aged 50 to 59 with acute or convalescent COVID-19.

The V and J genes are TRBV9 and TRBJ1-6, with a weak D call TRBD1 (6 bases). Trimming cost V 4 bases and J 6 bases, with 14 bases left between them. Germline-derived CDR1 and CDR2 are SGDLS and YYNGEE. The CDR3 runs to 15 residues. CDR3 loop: CASSPGQTLNSPLHF. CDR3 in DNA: TGTGCCAGCAGCCCTGGACAGACCCTTAATTCACCCCTCCACTTT.

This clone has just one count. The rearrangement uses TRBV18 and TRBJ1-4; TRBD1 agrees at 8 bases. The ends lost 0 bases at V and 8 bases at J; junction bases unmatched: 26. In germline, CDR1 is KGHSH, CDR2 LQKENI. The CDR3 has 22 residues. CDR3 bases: TGTGCCAGCTCACCACCGAACACGCGATTGGGGACAGGTCGAGACTTCAGAGAAAAACTGTTTTTT. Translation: CASSPPNTRLGTGRDFREKLFF.

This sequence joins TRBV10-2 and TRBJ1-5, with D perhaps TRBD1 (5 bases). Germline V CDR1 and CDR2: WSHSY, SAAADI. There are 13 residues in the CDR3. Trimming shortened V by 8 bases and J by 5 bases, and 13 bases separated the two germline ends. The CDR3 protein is CASVGGRDQPQHF. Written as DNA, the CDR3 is TGCGCCAGCGTCGGCGGCAGGGATCAGCCCCAGCATTTT.

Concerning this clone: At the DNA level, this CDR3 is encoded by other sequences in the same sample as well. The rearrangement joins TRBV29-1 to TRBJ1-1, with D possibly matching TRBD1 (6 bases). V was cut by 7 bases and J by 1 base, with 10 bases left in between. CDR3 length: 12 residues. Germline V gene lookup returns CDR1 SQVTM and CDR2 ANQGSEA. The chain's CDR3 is CSATGWNTEAFF. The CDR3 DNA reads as TGCAGCGCCACAGGGTGGAACACTGAAGCTTTCTTT.

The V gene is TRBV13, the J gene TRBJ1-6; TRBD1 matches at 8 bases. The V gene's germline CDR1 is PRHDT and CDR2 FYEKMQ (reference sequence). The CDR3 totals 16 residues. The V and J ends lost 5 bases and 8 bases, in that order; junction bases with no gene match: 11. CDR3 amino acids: CASSQTGDRSDSPLHF. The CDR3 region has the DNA TGTGCCAGCAGCCAGACAGGGGATCGCAGTGATTCACCCCTCCACTTT.

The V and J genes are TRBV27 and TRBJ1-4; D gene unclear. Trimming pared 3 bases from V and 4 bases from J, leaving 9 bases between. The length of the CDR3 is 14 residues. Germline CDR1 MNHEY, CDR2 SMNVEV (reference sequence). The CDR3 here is CASSFGGGNEKLFF. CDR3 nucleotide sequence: TGTGCCAGCAGTTTCGGAGGTGGTAATGAAAAACTGTTTTTT.

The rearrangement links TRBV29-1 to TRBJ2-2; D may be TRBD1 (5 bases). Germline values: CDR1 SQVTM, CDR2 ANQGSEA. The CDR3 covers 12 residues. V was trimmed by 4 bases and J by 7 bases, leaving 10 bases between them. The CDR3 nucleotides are TGCAGCGTTGTTATGCAGGGCGGGGAGCTGTTTTTT. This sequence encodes CSVVMQGGELFF.

The CDR3 protein is CASSVGLPRSGNTIYF. The CDR3 DNA follows: TGTGCCAGTAGTGTGGGCCTACCTCGCTCTGGAAACACCATATATTTT. The gene calls are TRBV19 and TRBJ1-3; no firm D call. CDR1 and CDR2 (germline): LNHDA, SQIVND (reference sequence). The ends were cut back, 5 bases at V and 0 bases at J, with 14 bases in the middle. The CDR3 runs to 16 residues. Full variable domain (outside the CDR3, taken from reference TRBV19 and TRBJ1-3): DGGITQSPKYLFRKEGQNVTLSCEQNLNHDAMYWYRQDPGQGLRLIYYSQIVNDFQKGDIAEGYSVSREKKESFPLTVTSAQKNPTAFYLCASSVGLPRSGNTIYFGEGSWLTVV.

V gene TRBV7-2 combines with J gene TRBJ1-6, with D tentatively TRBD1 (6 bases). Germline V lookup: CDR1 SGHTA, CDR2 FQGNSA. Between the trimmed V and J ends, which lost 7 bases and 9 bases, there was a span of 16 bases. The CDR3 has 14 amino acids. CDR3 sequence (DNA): TGTGCCAGCACCCGTGAGGGGGTTAGTTCACCCCTCCACTTT. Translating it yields CASTREGVSSPLHF.

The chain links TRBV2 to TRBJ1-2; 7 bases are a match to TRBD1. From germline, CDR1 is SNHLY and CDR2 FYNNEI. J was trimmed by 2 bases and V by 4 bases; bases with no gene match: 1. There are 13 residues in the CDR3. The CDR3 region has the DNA TGTGCCAGCAGTGGGACAGGAAACTATGGCTACACCTTC. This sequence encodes CASSGTGNYGYTF.

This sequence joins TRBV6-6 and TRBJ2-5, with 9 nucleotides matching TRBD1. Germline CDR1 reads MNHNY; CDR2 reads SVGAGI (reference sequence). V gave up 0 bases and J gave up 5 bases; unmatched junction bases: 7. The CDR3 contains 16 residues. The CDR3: CASSYSGGQGQETQYF. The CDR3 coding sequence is TGTGCCAGCAGTTACTCCGGGGGACAGGGACAGGAGACCCAGTACTTC.

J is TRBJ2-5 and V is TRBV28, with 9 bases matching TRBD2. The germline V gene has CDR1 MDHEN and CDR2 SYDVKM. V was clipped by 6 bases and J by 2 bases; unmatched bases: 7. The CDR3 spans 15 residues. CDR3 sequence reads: CASRALSGRQETQYF. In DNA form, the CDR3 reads TGTGCCAGCAGGGCCTTAAGCGGGAGGCAAGAGACCCAGTACTTC.

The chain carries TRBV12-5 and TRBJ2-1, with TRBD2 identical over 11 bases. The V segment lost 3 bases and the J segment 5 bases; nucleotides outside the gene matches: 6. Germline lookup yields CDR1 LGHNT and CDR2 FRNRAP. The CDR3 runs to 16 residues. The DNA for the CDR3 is TGTGCTAGTGGTTTCTCTAGCGGGGGGCCAAACAATGAGCAGTTCTTC. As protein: CASGFSSGGPNNEQFF.

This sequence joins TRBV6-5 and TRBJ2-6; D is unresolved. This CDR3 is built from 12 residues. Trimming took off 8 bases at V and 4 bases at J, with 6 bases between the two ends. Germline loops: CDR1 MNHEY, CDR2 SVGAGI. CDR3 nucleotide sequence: TGTGCCAGCGGTACAGGGGCCAACGTCCTGACTTTC. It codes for CASGTGANVLTF.

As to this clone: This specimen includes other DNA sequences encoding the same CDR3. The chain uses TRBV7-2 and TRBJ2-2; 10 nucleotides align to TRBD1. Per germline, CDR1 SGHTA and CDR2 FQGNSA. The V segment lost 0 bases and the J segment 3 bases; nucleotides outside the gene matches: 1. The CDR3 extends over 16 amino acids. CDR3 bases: TGTGCCAGCAGCTTAGCGGGACAGGGGTACACCGGGGAGCTGTTTTTT. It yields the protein CASSLAGQGYTGELFF.

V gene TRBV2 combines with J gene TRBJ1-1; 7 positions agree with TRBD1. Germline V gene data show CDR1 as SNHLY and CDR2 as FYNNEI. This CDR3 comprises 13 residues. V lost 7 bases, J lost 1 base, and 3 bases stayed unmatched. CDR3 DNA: TGTGCCAGCAAGGGACAGACGAACACTGAAGCTTTCTTT. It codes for CASKGQTNTEAFF.

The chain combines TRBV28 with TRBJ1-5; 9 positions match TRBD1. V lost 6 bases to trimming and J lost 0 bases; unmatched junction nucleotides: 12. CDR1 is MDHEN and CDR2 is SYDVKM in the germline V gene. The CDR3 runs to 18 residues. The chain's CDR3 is CASSQDRGRGYSNQPQHF. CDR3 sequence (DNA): TGTGCCAGCAGCCAAGACAGGGGGAGGGGGTATAGCAATCAGCCCCAGCATTTT.

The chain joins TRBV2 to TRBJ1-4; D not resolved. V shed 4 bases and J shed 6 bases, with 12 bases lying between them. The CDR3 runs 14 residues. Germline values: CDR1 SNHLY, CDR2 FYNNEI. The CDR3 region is CASSAFGRDEKLFF. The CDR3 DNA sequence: TGTGCCAGCAGTGCATTCGGGCGGGATGAAAAACTGTTTTTT.

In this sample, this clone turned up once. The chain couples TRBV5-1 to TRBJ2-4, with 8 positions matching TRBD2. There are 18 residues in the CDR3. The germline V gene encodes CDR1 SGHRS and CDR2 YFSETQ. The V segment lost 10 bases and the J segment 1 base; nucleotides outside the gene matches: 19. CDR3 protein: CARNVGGAGMGAKNIQYF. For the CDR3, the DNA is TGCGCCCGCAATGTCGGGGGGGCGGGAATGGGCGCCAAAAACATTCAGTACTTC.